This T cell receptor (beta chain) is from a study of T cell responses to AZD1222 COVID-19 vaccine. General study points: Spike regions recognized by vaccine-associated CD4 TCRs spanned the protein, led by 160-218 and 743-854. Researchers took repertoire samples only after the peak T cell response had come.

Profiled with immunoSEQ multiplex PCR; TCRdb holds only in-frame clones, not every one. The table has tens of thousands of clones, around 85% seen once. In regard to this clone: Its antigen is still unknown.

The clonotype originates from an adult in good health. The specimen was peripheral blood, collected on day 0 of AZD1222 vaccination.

CDR3 DNA sequence: TGCAGCGTGAAACAGGGGGTGACCTACAATGAGCAGTTCTTC. This sequence encodes CSVKQGVTYNEQFF. V is TRBV29-1 and J is TRBJ2-1, with 8 bases lining up with TRBD1. The CDR3 totals 14 residues. V lost 6 bases to trimming and J lost 2 bases; unmatched junction nucleotides: 6. Looked up from germline, CDR1 is SQVTM and CDR2 is ANQGSEA.